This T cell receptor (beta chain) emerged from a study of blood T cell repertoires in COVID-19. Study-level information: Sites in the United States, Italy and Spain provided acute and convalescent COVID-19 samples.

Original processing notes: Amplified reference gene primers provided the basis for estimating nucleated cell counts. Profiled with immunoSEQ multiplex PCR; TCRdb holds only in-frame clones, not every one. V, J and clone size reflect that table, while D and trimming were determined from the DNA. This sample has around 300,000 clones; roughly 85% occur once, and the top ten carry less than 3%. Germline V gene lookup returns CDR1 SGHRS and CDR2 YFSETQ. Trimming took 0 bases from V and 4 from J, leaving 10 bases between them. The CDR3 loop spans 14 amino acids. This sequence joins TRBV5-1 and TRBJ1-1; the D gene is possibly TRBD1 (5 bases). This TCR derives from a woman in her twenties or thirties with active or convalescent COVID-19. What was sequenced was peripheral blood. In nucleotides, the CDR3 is TGCGCCAGCAGCTTGGAAACAGGTATCACTGAAGCTTTCTTT. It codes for CASSLETGITEAFF. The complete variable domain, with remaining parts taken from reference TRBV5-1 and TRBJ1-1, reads KAGVTQTPRYLIKTRGQQVTLSCSPISGHRSVSWYQQTPGQGLQFLFEYFSETQRNKGNFPGRFSGRQFSNSRSEMNVSTLELGDSALYLCASSLETGITEAFFGQGTRLTVV.